This T cell receptor beta chain was recorded in a study of T cell responses to AZD1222 COVID-19 vaccine. The data were produced by immunoSEQ multiplex PCR, yet TCRdb's version contains in-frame clones alone and is incomplete. Among about 100,000 clones listed, 87% were seen once. V lost 5 bases to trimming and J lost 7 bases, with 15 bases between them. The CDR3 extends over 13 amino acids. Looked up from germline, CDR1 is LNHDA and CDR2 is SQIVND (reference sequence). The source material was peripheral blood, sampled 28 days after the second AZD1222 dose. The receptor was isolated from an adult who received the AZD1222 COVID-19 vaccine. The chain uses TRBV19 and TRBJ2-7; D perhaps matches TRBD2 (5 bases). The CDR3 protein is CASSPRTVYEQYF. CDR3 bases: TGTGCCAGTAGTCCCCGGACTGTCTATGAGCAGTACTTC.